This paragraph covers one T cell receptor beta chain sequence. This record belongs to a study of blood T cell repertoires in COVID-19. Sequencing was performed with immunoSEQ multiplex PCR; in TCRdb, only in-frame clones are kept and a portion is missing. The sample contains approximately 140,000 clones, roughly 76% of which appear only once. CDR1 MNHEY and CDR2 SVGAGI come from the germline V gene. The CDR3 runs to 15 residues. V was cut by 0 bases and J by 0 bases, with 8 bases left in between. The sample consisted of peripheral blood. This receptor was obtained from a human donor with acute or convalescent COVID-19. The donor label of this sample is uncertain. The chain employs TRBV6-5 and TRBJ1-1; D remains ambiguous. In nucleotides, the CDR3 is TGTGCCAGCAGTTACTCGGGAGGACTGAACACTGAAGCTTTCTTT. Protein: CASSYSGGLNTEAFF.